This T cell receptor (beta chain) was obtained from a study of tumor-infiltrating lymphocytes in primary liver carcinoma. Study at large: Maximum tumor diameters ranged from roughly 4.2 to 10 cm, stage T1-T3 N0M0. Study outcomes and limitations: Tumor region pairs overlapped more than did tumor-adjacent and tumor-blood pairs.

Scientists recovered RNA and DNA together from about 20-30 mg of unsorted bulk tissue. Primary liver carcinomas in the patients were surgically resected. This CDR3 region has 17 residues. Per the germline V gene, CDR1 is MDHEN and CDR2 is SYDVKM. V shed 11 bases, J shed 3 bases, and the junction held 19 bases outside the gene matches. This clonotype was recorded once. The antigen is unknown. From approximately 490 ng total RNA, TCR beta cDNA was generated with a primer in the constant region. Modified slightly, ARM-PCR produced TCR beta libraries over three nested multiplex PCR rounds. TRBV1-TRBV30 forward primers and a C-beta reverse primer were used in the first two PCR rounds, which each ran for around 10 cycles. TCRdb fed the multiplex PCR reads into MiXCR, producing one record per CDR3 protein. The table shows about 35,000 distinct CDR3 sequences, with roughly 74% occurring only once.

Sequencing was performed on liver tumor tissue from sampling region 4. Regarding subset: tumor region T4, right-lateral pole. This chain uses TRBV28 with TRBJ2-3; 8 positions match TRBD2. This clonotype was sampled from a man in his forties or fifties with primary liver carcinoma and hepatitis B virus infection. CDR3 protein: CACSTLTPGLVTDTQYF. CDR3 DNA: TGTGCCTGTAGCACTCTCACACCGGGACTAGTGACAGATACGCAGTATTTT.